These 8 T cell receptor beta chains were sequenced from one sample in a study of T cell responses to AZD1222 COVID-19 vaccine. Profiled with immunoSEQ multiplex PCR; TCRdb holds only in-frame clones, not every one. The table lists 180,000 or so clones, 85% to 90% of them singletons. Sequenced material: peripheral blood, taken on day 0 of AZD1222 vaccination. The origin of the receptors is an adult in good health.

V is TRBV19 and J is TRBJ2-1; D remains unclear. Trimming took off 9 bases at V and 9 bases at J, with 12 bases between the two ends. The V gene's germline CDR1 is LNHDA and CDR2 SQIVND (reference sequence). The CDR3 loop spans 11 amino acids. The CDR3 nucleotides read TGTGCCAGCAGCCGGGTCGGTGAGCAGTTCTTC. Its translation is CASSRVGEQFF.

The chain joins TRBV7-8 to TRBJ2-5; possible D gene TRBD2, 6 bases. The CDR3 totals 14 residues. The germline gives CDR1 SGHVS, CDR2 FQNEAQ. V lost 5 bases and J lost 4, with 14 bases in between. Here the CDR3 reads CASSPRGLGETQYF. The CDR3 DNA follows: TGTGCCAGCAGCCCACGGGGACTGGGAGAGACCCAGTACTTC.

This chain links TRBV7-9 with TRBJ2-3; tentative D call: TRBD1 (6 bases). Trimming stripped 5 bases from V and 4 bases from J, with 19 bases between. The germline V gene encodes CDR1 SEHNR and CDR2 FQNEAQ (reference sequence). CDR3 length equals 16 residues. As DNA, the CDR3 is TGTGCCAGCAGCCTACCAGGGGTGGGGCCCGCAGATACGCAGTATTTT. Translated: CASSLPGVGPADTQYF.

The V and J genes are TRBV7-3 and TRBJ2-3; D gene uncertain. V lost 2 bases, J lost 7 bases, and 19 bases lay in between. Germline V lookup: CDR1 SGHTA, CDR2 FQGTGA. This CDR3 spans 16 amino acids. The CDR3 DNA sequence: TGTGCCAGCAGCTTATACGTCGCGGAGCCCGCGAATACGCAGTATTTT. Its protein product is CASSLYVAEPANTQYF.

This clone was detected only a few times. The chain joins TRBV3-1 (or the pseudogene TRBV3-2) to TRBJ2-7, with 7 bases that match TRBD2. The CDR3 is made up of 13 amino acids. Per germline, CDR1 LGHDT and CDR2 YNNKEL (reference sequence). The V gene end was trimmed by 1 base and the J gene end by 8 bases; junction bases not matched to a gene: 5. The CDR3 spells CASSQVEGGKQYF. The CDR3 DNA follows: TGTGCCAGCAGCCAAGTGGAGGGAGGGAAGCAGTACTTC.

The chain combines TRBV6-5 with TRBJ2-7, with D possibly being TRBD2 (5 bases). The CDR3 is made up of 15 amino acids. V dropped 0 bases and J dropped 6 bases, with 15 bases sitting between them. From germline, CDR1 is MNHEY and CDR2 SVGAGI. The DNA of the CDR3 is TGTGCCAGCAGTTACTCTTGGGCGGGTCATGGCGAGCAGTACTTC. This sequence encodes CASSYSWAGHGEQYF.

Only a few counts were recorded for this clone. This rearrangement joins TRBV6-6 to TRBJ1-2; D is perhaps TRBD1 (5 bases). The CDR3 covers 14 residues. The germline V and J ends were trimmed by 7 bases and 2 bases, with 14 bases remaining between them. Germline-derived CDR1 and CDR2 are MNHNY and SVGAGI (reference sequence). CDR3 region: CASKAQGLNYGYTF. The CDR3 bases are TGTGCCAGCAAAGCCCAGGGTTTAAACTATGGCTACACCTTC.

The chain has TRBV27 and TRBJ1-4; D unclear. The V and J ends lost 5 bases and 8 bases respectively, with 21 bases between them. The CDR3 totals 16 residues. Looked up from germline, CDR1 is MNHEY and CDR2 is SMNVEV (reference sequence). CDR3 nucleotide sequence: TGTGCCAGCAGTCCCAACAGCGGACCGGAGACCGAAAAACTGTTTTTT. Protein: CASSPNSGPETEKLFF.